The rows below give T cell receptor beta chains drawn from one sample of a study of cytomegalovirus exposure and HLA in healthy donors. The protocol was immunoSEQ multiplex PCR, while the TCRdb copy is restricted to in-frame clones and leaves out a portion. The sample holds about 82,000 clones, approximately 74% seen once. Sequencing used PBMCs. The receptors come from a woman between 50 and 59 years old in good health and CMV-seropositive. CDR3s include the opening cysteine and the closing phenylalanine or tryptophan. D genes are given only for firm matches. Size is stated for part of the rows, as once, few or many counts, or as a class when the clone is expanded.

>NA|NA|TRBV25-1|TRBJ1-3
CASSASGGSGNTIYF
TGTGCCAGCAGTGCATCCGGGGGCTCTGGAAACACCATATATTTT
>NA|TRBD1|TRBV6-5|TRBJ1-1
CASSLSRDRDTEAFF
TGTGCCAGCAGTTTAAGCCGGGACAGGGATACTGAAGCTTTCTTT
>NA|NA|TRBV15|TRBJ1-5
CATSRGPGRNQPQHF
TGTGCCACCAGCAGAGGTCCTGGCCGAAATCAGCCCCAGCATTTT
>NA|NA|TRBV11-2|TRBJ1-5
CASSLVHTNQPQHF
TGTGCCAGCAGCTTAGTGCACACCAATCAGCCCCAGCATTTT
>NA|NA|TRBV5-6|TRBJ1-5
CASSLGGTPNQPQHF
TGTGCCAGCAGCTTGGGGGGGACACCTAATCAGCCCCAGCATTTT
>NA|TRBD2|TRBV28|TRBJ2-1
CASSLPRLAWPYNEQFF
TGTGCCAGCAGTTTGCCCCGACTAGCTTGGCCCTACAATGAGCAGTTCTTC
>NA|NA|TRBV7-9|TRBJ1-2
CASSLGEAKGYTF
TGTGCCAGCAGCTTAGGAGAGGCCAAGGGCTACACCTTC
>NA|NA|TRBV6-5|TRBJ2-5
CASSQTRGYQETQYF
TGTGCCAGCAGCCAGACCAGGGGCTACCAAGAGACCCAGTACTTC
>NA|NA|TRBV28|TRBJ1-5
CASSLEGVTQPQHF
TGTGCCAGCAGTTTAGAAGGGGTGACTCAGCCCCAGCATTTT
>NA|NA|TRBV10-3|TRBJ2-3
CAIAAGVSDTQYF
TGTGCCATCGCCGCCGGTGTCTCAGATACGCAGTATTTT
>NA|TRBD1|TRBV19|TRBJ1-2
CASSISQGAEFYGYTF
TGTGCCAGTAGTATTTCACAGGGGGCTGAGTTCTATGGCTACACCTTC
>NA|TRBD2|TRBV28|TRBJ2-5
CASTSSRLAGRRETQYF
TGTGCCAGCACTTCCTCAAGACTAGCGGGAAGACGTGAGACCCAGTACTTC
>NA|TRBD2|TRBV28|TRBJ2-7
CASSLLGGSSYEQYF
TGTGCCAGCAGTTTATTGGGCGGGAGCTCCTACGAGCAGTACTTC
>few|NA|TRBV5-6|TRBJ1-1
CASSPERGVWTEAFF
TGTGCCAGCAGCCCGGAGCGGGGGGTGTGGACTGAAGCTTTCTTT
>NA|NA|TRBV29-1|TRBJ2-7
CSVAEGSSYEQYF
TGCAGCGTCGCTGAGGGAAGCTCCTACGAGCAGTACTTC
>NA|TRBD2|TRBV30|TRBJ2-2
CAWSLASGKLTGELFF
TGTGCCTGGAGTTTGGCTAGCGGAAAACTAACCGGGGAGCTGTTTTTT
>few|NA|TRBV7-9|TRBJ2-7
CASSPGYWGVYEQYF
TGTGCCAGCAGCCCCGGGTACTGGGGGGTCTACGAGCAGTACTTC
>NA|NA|TRBV7-9|TRBJ2-7
CASSWPEDYEQYF
TGTGCCAGCAGCTGGCCGGAGGACTACGAGCAGTACTTC
>NA|TRBD1|TRBV5-1|TRBJ2-7
CASSLGQGKGEQYF
TGCGCCAGCAGCCTGGGACAGGGAAAAGGCGAGCAGTACTTC
>NA|TRBD1|TRBV9|TRBJ1-1
CASSADRDTEAFF
TGTGCCAGCAGCGCCGACAGGGACACTGAAGCTTTCTTT
>NA|TRBD1|TRBV6-1|TRBJ1-5
CASSEGRVAGQVAGQPQHF
TGTGCCAGCAGTGAAGGCAGGGTTGCTGGACAGGTTGCGGGGCAGCCCCAGCATTTT
>few|NA|TRBV5-4|TRBJ1-1
CASRQGGSTEAFF
TGTGCCAGCAGGCAAGGGGGAAGCACTGAAGCTTTCTTT
>NA|TRBD2|TRBV27|TRBJ2-3
CASSLSTSGTDTQYF
TGTGCCAGCAGTTTATCGACTAGCGGCACAGATACGCAGTATTTT
>NA|NA|TRBV7-9|TRBJ1-5
CASSSNRDDQPQHF
TGTGCCAGCAGCTCCAACAGGGACGATCAGCCCCAGCATTTT
>NA|TRBD2|TRBV28|TRBJ2-3
CASSSRIAGGAKDTQYF
TGTGCCAGCAGTTCCCGGATAGCGGGAGGAGCGAAAGATACGCAGTATTTT
>NA|NA|TRBV5-5|TRBJ1-1
CASMWGQDTEAFF
TGTGCCAGCATGTGGGGGCAAGATACTGAAGCTTTCTTT
>NA|TRBD2|TRBV11-3|TRBJ2-1
CASSLGLAGNHNEQFF
TGTGCCAGCAGCTTGGGACTAGCGGGTAATCACAATGAGCAGTTCTTC
>NA|TRBD2|TRBV6-4|TRBJ2-7
CASSYRTSGDTRNEQYF
TGTGCCAGCAGCTATCGGACTAGCGGGGACACTAGGAACGAGCAGTACTTC
>NA|NA|TRBV29-1|TRBJ2-7
CSDDGVSYEQYF
TGCAGCGATGACGGGGTCTCCTACGAGCAGTACTTC
>NA|NA|TRBV18|TRBJ2-3
CASSPPGRADTQYF
TGTGCCAGCTCACCTCCCGGCCGGGCAGATACGCAGTATTTT
>NA|TRBD1|TRBV5-6|TRBJ2-1
CASSLGDRRYNEQFF
TGTGCCAGCAGCTTGGGGGACAGGCGTTACAATGAGCAGTTCTTC
>NA|NA|TRBV29-1|TRBJ1-2
CSVEFPGTSYLGYTF
TGCAGCGTTGAATTCCCTGGGACATCGTACTTGGGCTACACCTTC
>NA|NA|TRBV2|TRBJ1-6
CASTGLYNSPLHF
TGTGCCAGCACGGGACTCTATAATTCACCCCTCCACTTT
>NA|NA|TRBV25-1|TRBJ1-1
CASSEYLANTEAFF
TGTGCCAGCAGTGAATATCTAGCCAACACTGAAGCTTTCTTT
>NA|TRBD2|TRBV5-6|TRBJ2-7
CASSSEGRIAGSSYEQYF
TGTGCCAGCAGCTCCGAAGGTAGGATAGCGGGCAGCTCCTACGAGCAGTACTTC
>NA|TRBD1|TRBV19|TRBJ2-5
CASSIPGQGVETQYF
TGTGCCAGTAGTATTCCCGGACAGGGAGTAGAGACCCAGTACTTC
>NA|TRBD1|TRBV6-6|TRBJ1-1
CASRDRALLHTEAFF
TGTGCCAGCAGGGACAGGGCCCTTTTGCACACTGAAGCTTTCTTT
>once|NA|TRBV10-3|TRBJ2-1
CAIGWSSYNEQFF
TGTGCCATCGGGTGGAGCTCCTACAATGAGCAGTTCTTC
>once|NA|TRBV6-5|TRBJ2-7
CASSRSGMGYEQYF
TGTGCCAGCAGTCGCTCAGGGATGGGGTACGAGCAGTACTTC
>few|TRBD2|TRBV11-3|TRBJ2-1
CASSLPRGAYNEQFF
TGTGCCAGCAGCCTCCCCCGGGGGGCCTACAATGAGCAGTTCTTC
>NA|TRBD1|TRBV28|TRBJ2-7
CASSPGTGVFYEQYF
TGTGCCAGCAGTCCCGGGACAGGGGTTTTCTACGAGCAGTACTTC
>NA|TRBD2|TRBV7-2|TRBJ2-1
CASSLGGTRWYNEQFF
TGTGCCAGCAGCTTAGGTGGGACTAGGTGGTACAATGAGCAGTTCTTC
>NA|TRBD2|TRBV6-1|TRBJ2-1
CASKPPGLDLHEQFF
TGTGCCAGCAAGCCCCCGGGACTAGACTTACATGAGCAGTTCTTC
>NA|TRBD1|TRBV7-7|TRBJ2-7
CASSLGTGVAYEQYF
TGTGCTAGCAGCTTAGGGACAGGGGTAGCGTACGAGCAGTACTTC
>NA|TRBD2|TRBV5-4|TRBJ2-1
CASSLGTSGLSYNEQFF
TGTGCCAGCAGCTTGGGGACTAGCGGATTATCCTACAATGAGCAGTTCTTC
>NA|TRBD1|TRBV7-9|TRBJ2-5
CASSRQGAGETQYF
TGTGCCAGCAGCCGACAGGGGGCTGGGGAGACCCAGTACTTC
>NA|NA|TRBV2|TRBJ1-1
CASSGGLNTEAFF
TGTGCCAGCAGTGGAGGTCTGAACACTGAAGCTTTCTTT
>NA|TRBD1|TRBV27|TRBJ2-7
CASSGQGRSYEQYF
TGTGCCAGCAGTGGACAGGGGAGAAGCTACGAGCAGTACTTC
>NA|NA|TRBV6-5|TRBJ2-1
CASSSGAYNEQFF
TGTGCCAGCAGTTCCGGAGCATACAATGAGCAGTTCTTC
>few|NA|TRBV2|TRBJ1-4
CATSTGRGNEKLFF
TGTGCCACCTCCACAGGGAGGGGGAATGAAAAACTGTTTTTT
>few|NA|TRBV15|TRBJ2-2
CATSPQINTGELFF
TGTGCCACCAGCCCCCAGATTAACACCGGGGAGCTGTTTTTT
>NA|TRBD1|TRBV18|TRBJ1-4
CASSGSTGTNEKLFF
TGTGCCAGCTCAGGATCGACAGGGACAAATGAAAAACTGTTTTTT
>NA|NA|TRBV2|TRBJ1-4
CASHGPGGNNEKLFF
TGTGCCAGCCATGGCCCGGGAGGGAATAATGAAAAACTGTTTTTT
>NA|NA|TRBV13|TRBJ1-4
CASSSVTNEKLFF
TGTGCCAGCAGCTCCGTGACTAATGAAAAACTGTTTTTT
>NA|NA|TRBV9|TRBJ2-3
CASSVGLAGAPDTQYF
TGTGCCAGCAGCGTAGGTCTGGCGGGGGCACCAGATACGCAGTATTTT